The 25 T cell receptor beta chains presented below share a single source sample, sequenced in a study of T cell responses to AZD1222 COVID-19 vaccine. Clones were sequenced by immunoSEQ multiplex PCR, and TCRdb holds only the in-frame ones, with some missing. This sample has tens of thousands of clones, with about 90% found just once. The source was peripheral blood, collected on day 0 of AZD1222 vaccination. These receptors were collected from an adult in good health.

This rearrangement joins TRBV29-1 to TRBJ1-1; no firm D call. Germline V CDR1 and CDR2: SQVTM, ANQGSEA. V was cut by 4 bases and J by 6 bases, with 12 bases left in between. The CDR3 runs 12 residues. The CDR3 sequence: CSVGVSSSEAFF. CDR3 DNA sequence: TGCAGCGTTGGGGTATCCAGTTCTGAAGCTTTCTTT.

This chain connects TRBV10-3 to TRBJ1-5, with 8 bases lining up with TRBD1. Unmatched junction bases numbered 9, after V lost 10 bases and J lost 1 base. Germline lookup yields CDR1 ENHRY and CDR2 SYGVKD. This CDR3 spans 15 amino acids. In DNA form, the CDR3 reads TGTGCCACCCGGACAGGGAGAAGGAGCAATCAGCCCCAGCATTTT. It codes for CATRTGRRSNQPQHF.

As concerns this clone: Sequence at one end of the junction differs from germline and may be a read error. The CDR3, as DNA: TGTGCCACCAGCAGAGATCCCGCTAGCGATCAGCCCCAGCATTTT. This translates into CATSRDPASDQPQHF. The chain uses TRBV15 and TRBJ1-5; no firm D call. The CDR3 consists of 15 residues. The germline gives CDR1 LNHNV, CDR2 YYDKDF (reference sequence).

The V gene is TRBV7-6, the J gene TRBJ1-1; possibly TRBD1 for D (5 bases). Germline lookup yields CDR1 SGHVS and CDR2 FNYEAQ. Trimming stripped 2 bases from V and 3 bases from J, with 13 bases between. The CDR3 length is 15 residues. DNA for the CDR3: TGTGCCAGCAGCTTACACAGCCGAGGGGACACTGAAGCTTTCTTT. This sequence encodes CASSLHSRGDTEAFF.

V gene TRBV5-4 combines with J gene TRBJ1-6, with D perhaps TRBD1 (5 bases). The CDR3 totals 16 residues. The V end lost 3 bases, the J end lost 6 bases, and 16 bases lay between the germline ends. Germline lookup yields CDR1 SGHNT and CDR2 YYREEE (reference sequence). The CDR3 sequence: CASSSAPQGVNSPLHF. CDR3 DNA sequence: TGTGCCAGCAGCTCGGCCCCCCAGGGAGTTAATTCACCCCTCCACTTT. Filled out from reference TRBV5-4 and TRBJ1-6, the complete variable domain reads ETGVTQSPTHLIKTRGQQVTLRCSSQSGHNTVSWYQQALGQGPQFIFQYYREEENGRGNFPPRFSGLQFPNYSSELNVNALELDDSALYLCASSSAPQGVNSPLHFGNGTRLTVT.

The V call is TRBV5-1, the J call TRBJ1-2; D is unresolved. The V end lost 4 bases, the J end lost 2 bases, and 15 bases lay between the germline ends. Germline values: CDR1 SGHRS, CDR2 YFSETQ. This CDR3 is built from 15 residues. The CDR3 region is CASSTKTQENYGYTF. The DNA for the CDR3 is TGCGCCAGCAGCACAAAAACGCAGGAGAACTATGGCTACACCTTC.

At least ten counts were recorded for this clone. The chain employs TRBV28 and TRBJ1-1; 7 bases are shared with TRBD1. J gave up 0 bases and V 2 bases, and 12 bases lay outside the gene matches. This CDR3 contains 18 residues. CDR1 is MDHEN and CDR2 is SYDVKM in the germline V gene. The CDR3 nucleotides are TGTGCCAGCAGTTTACTCGTGGGGGACAGATTGTTGAACACTGAAGCTTTCTTT. This encodes CASSLLVGDRLLNTEAFF.

The chain carries TRBV3-1 (or the pseudogene TRBV3-2) and TRBJ1-5, with D unresolved. This CDR3 is 15 amino acids long. The V gene's germline CDR1 is LGHDT and CDR2 YNNKEL (reference sequence). Between the trimmed V and J ends, which lost 1 base and 6 bases, there was a span of 13 bases. DNA of the CDR3: TGTGCCAGCAGCCAAGGGCGCCAGGATTCTCAGCCCCAGCATTTT. Amino acids: CASSQGRQDSQPQHF.

This chain uses TRBV27 with TRBJ1-4; D is ambiguous. Germline loops: CDR1 MNHEY, CDR2 SMNVEV (reference sequence). The length of the CDR3 is 13 residues. Deletions cut 9 bases from V and 5 bases from J, with 13 bases between. CDR3 sequence: CASRTSKNEKLFF. The CDR3 DNA sequence: TGTGCCAGTCGGACGTCCAAGAATGAAAAACTGTTTTTT.

The V call is TRBV4-3, the J call TRBJ2-3; 10 bases are shared with TRBD2. With V trimmed by 6 bases and J by 4 bases, 10 bases remained unmatched. This CDR3 has 16 residues. CDR1 and CDR2 (germline): LGHNA, YSLEER. The CDR3 DNA reads TGCGCCAGCAGTGTCATCAGCGGGGGGGCTTCAGATACGCAGTATTTT. Protein: CASSVISGGASDTQYF.

This clone appeared once. This sequence joins TRBV7-3 and TRBJ2-5; 7 bases are shared with TRBD1. The CDR3 is made up of 13 amino acids. Trimming cost V 5 bases and J 2 bases; bases outside gene matches: 2. From germline, CDR1 is SGHTA and CDR2 FQGTGA. For the CDR3, the DNA is TGTGCCAGCAGCAGGACAGGTCAAGAGACCCAGTACTTC. This encodes CASSRTGQETQYF.

The CDR3: CASSLDGWDSRYEQYF. CDR3 bases: TGCGCCAGCAGCTTAGACGGGTGGGACAGTCGCTACGAGCAGTACTTC. This chain joins TRBV5-1 and TRBJ2-7, with 7 bases aligning to TRBD1. The CDR3 extends over 16 amino acids. V lost 2 bases and J lost 3; bases outside the gene matches: 11. CDR1 and CDR2 from the germline V gene are SGHRS and YFSETQ.

The chain links TRBV27 to TRBJ1-1; no definite D call. Trimming stripped 5 bases from V and 12 bases from J, with 16 bases between. CDR3 length: 12 amino acids. Germline loops: CDR1 MNHEY, CDR2 SMNVEV (reference sequence). The CDR3 nucleotides are TGTGCCAGCAGTGACGGATTTAATCGACCTTTCTTT. Translation: CASSDGFNRPFF.

This chain connects TRBV6-2 or TRBV6-3 to TRBJ1-1; D call uncertain. The CDR3 consists of 13 residues. CDR1 is MNHEY, CDR2 SVGEGT, per germline. V was cut by 3 bases and J by 4 bases, with 9 bases left in between. The CDR3 DNA reads TGTGCCAGCAGTTATAGTGAGAGCACTGAAGCTTTCTTT. Protein: CASSYSESTEAFF.

V is TRBV5-8 and J is TRBJ1-5, with 7 bases matching TRBD1. The CDR3 totals 17 residues. V was clipped by 0 bases and J by 0 bases; unmatched bases: 6. The V gene's germline CDR1 is SGHTS and CDR2 YDEGEE. CDR3 residues: CASSLEGTDYSNQPQHF. As DNA, the CDR3 is TGTGCCAGCAGCTTGGAAGGGACAGATTATAGCAATCAGCCCCAGCATTTT.

The J gene is TRBJ2-4, the V gene TRBV4-3; perhaps TRBD1 as D (6 bases). Trimming removed 8 bases from V and 0 bases from J, with 8 bases in between. Germline V gene lookup returns CDR1 LGHNA and CDR2 YSLEER. This CDR3 is built from 13 residues. This chain's CDR3 is CASADRAKNIQYF. The CDR3 region has the DNA TGCGCCAGCGCGGACAGAGCCAAAAACATTCAGTACTTC.

The rearrangement joins TRBV21-1 to TRBJ1-6; no DNA check was done on the table's D call, TRBD1. TRBV21-1 is tagged as a pseudogene. The CDR3 consists of 16 residues. CDR3 region: CASSKAPGLYNSPLHF. In nucleotides, the CDR3 is TGTGCCAGCAGCAAAGCGCCAGGATTATATAATTCACCCCTCCACTTT.

This sequence joins TRBV5-1 and TRBJ2-1; 12 bases fit TRBD1. Germline CDR1 is SGHRS and CDR2 is YFSETQ. The CDR3 totals 14 residues. Trimming at V came to 4 bases and at J to 8 bases, leaving 4 bases not matched to a gene. The CDR3 loop reads CASSVGTGGDEQFF. The CDR3 nucleotides are TGCGCCAGCAGCGTCGGGACAGGGGGCGATGAGCAGTTCTTC.

The CDR3 DNA is TGTGCCAGCAGCGCACTGGACGGAGCCTACGAGCAGTACTTC. It encodes CASSALDGAYEQYF. This chain connects TRBV5-6 to TRBJ2-7; no clear D gene. Deletions cut 4 bases from V and 2 bases from J, with 13 bases between. Per germline, CDR1 SGHDT and CDR2 YYEEEE. The CDR3 contains 14 residues.

The CDR3 loop reads CASSPGVPEAFF. The DNA for the CDR3 is TGTGCCAGCAGCCCGGGGGTTCCTGAAGCTTTCTTT. V usage is TRBV11-3 and J usage is TRBJ1-1, with D perhaps TRBD1 (5 bases). The CDR3 totals 12 residues. Germline CDR1 SGHNT, CDR2 YENEEA. V was clipped by 5 bases and J by 6 bases, with 10 bases between them.

The rearrangement links TRBV28 to TRBJ1-2; no firm D call. Trimming removed 5 bases at V and 8 bases at J, with 18 bases between. The length of the CDR3 is 14 residues. The germline gives CDR1 MDHEN, CDR2 SYDVKM. CDR3 bases: TGTGCCAGCAGTCCTCCACGCGAAGGGTGGGGCTACACCTTC. Translating it yields CASSPPREGWGYTF.

This chain links TRBV27 with TRBJ1-5; no clear D. The CDR3 sequence is 10 residues long. Germline CDR1 reads MNHEY; CDR2 reads SMNVEV (reference sequence). V lost 8 bases and J 9 bases, leaving 8 bases between the germline ends. In DNA, the CDR3 is TGTGCCAGCGGCGAGTGGCCCCAGCATTTT. Encoded protein: CASGEWPQHF.

This clone was seen more than once but under ten times. The chain links TRBV2 to TRBJ1-1, with a tentative D call TRBD1 (6 bases). The CDR3 sequence is 13 residues long. The V gene's germline CDR1 is SNHLY and CDR2 FYNNEI. V was shortened by 9 bases and J by 11 bases, with 22 bases between the two germline ends. The CDR3 loop is CARSPQGEYGAFF. The DNA for the CDR3 is TGTGCCAGATCACCACAGGGCGAATATGGGGCTTTCTTT.

The chain has TRBV6-7 and TRBJ2-1; tentatively, D is TRBD2 (6 bases). TRBV6-7 falls under the ORF class, with uncertain function. Trimming left V 10 bases short and J 2 bases short, with 24 bases between. The CDR3 runs to 17 residues. The CDR3, as DNA: TGTGCCACCCCGACTAGGGGAGGAGGTCCTACCTACAATGAGCAGTTCTTC. Its protein product is CATPTRGGGPTYNEQFF.

The chain is built from TRBV11-3 and TRBJ2-5, with D uncertain. The V gene lost 5 bases and the J gene lost 1 base, with 11 bases spanning the gap. The CDR3 runs 14 residues. The V gene's germline CDR1 is SGHNT and CDR2 YENEEA. Here the CDR3 DNA reads TGTGCCAGCAGCCACCGGGCCATCCAAGAGACCCAGTACTTC. It translates to CASSHRAIQETQYF.